The subject of this entry is one T cell receptor (beta chain). This entry is derived from a study of regulatory T cells in long-lasting Graves disease. The sample's time point: newly diagnosed GD, antithyroid drugs for less than 3 months. With RNA extracted from PBMCs as input, the TCR library was made. CDR3-region Arm-PCR and iRepertoire HTBI primers produced the TCR beta libraries. Per the authors' pipeline: Analysis of the samples identified about 62 TRBV and roughly 13 TRBJ segments. TCRdb processed the multiplex PCR reads anew with MiXCR; each CDR3 protein has one entry. The V and J calls follow TCRdb's processing rather than the paper's. Of 300,000 to 400,000 distinct CDR3 sequences detected, 15% to 20% appear once; the ten largest clones hold 25% to 30%. V was cut by 3 bases and J by 8 bases, with 19 bases left in between. CDR3 length: 16 amino acids. The same data also contributed to another study, on T cells in Graves' hyperthyroidism and ophthalmopathy. As reported in that work: The study excluded patients with uncontrolled infection, other autoimmune disease, pregnancy or lactation.

This receptor was taken from a man aged 40-55 years with Graves disease. Here the sequenced sample was peripheral blood mononuclear cells (PBMCs), taken at new diagnosis, from a patient treated with antithyroid drugs. This sequence joins TRBV12-3 or TRBV12-4 and TRBJ2-2; D possibly corresponds to TRBD2 (7 bases). The CDR3: CASSFPKRGGPGELFF. The CDR3 nucleotides read TGTGCCAGCAGTTTTCCCAAGAGGGGGGGGCCTGGGGAGCTGTTTTTT.